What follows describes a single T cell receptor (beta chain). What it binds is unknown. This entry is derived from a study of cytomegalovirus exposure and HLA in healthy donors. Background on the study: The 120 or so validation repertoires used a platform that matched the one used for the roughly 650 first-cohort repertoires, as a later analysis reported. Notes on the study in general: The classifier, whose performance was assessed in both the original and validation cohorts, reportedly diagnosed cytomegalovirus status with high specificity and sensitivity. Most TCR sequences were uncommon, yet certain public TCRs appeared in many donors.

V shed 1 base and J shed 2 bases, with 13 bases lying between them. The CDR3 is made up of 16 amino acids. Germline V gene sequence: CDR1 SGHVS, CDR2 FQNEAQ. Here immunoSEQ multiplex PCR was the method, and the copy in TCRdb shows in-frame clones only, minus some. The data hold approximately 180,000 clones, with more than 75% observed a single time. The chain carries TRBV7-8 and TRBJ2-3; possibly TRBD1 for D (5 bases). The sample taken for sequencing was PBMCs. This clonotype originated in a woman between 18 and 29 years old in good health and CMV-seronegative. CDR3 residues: CASSLVAGLNTDTQYF. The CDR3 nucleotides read TGTGCCAGCAGCTTAGTGGCAGGGTTGAACACAGATACGCAGTATTTT.